The sample holds many counts of the clone carrying this T cell receptor beta chain. V was cut by 0 bases and J by 2 bases, with 21 bases left in between. This CDR3 is built from 19 residues. CDR1 is MNHEY, CDR2 SVGAGI, per germline. Library preparation (for TCRbeta) was performed with unique molecular identifiers. One entry per CDR3 protein results from TCRdb running MiXCR on the PCR reads. Of about 610,000 distinct CDR3 sequences detected, roughly a tenth appear once; the ten largest clones hold about 4.3%. The data were obtained in a study of T-cell reconstitution after alpha-beta-depleted transplantation in children.

This chain uses TRBV6-5 with TRBJ2-3; tentatively, D is TRBD1 (6 bases). Here the sequenced sample was PBMCs from the stem cell graft donor, taken from the stem cell graft. The sequence came from a human donor who donated a stem cell graft to a child with acute myeloid leukemia. CDR3: CASSYSMDPGTRDTDTQYF. DNA of the CDR3: TGTGCCAGCAGTTACTCAATGGACCCCGGGACACGAGACACAGATACGCAGTATTTT.